The present T cell receptor (beta chain) was sequenced within a study of blood T cell repertoires in COVID-19. Study information: Acute and convalescent COVID-19 samples came from the United States, Italy and Spain. PBMCs, B-cell-depleted T cells, or T cells were the source of the cDNA or gDNA that made up the material.

As handled by the study authors: Amplified reference gene primers provided the basis for estimating nucleated cell counts. Here immunoSEQ multiplex PCR was the method, and the copy in TCRdb shows in-frame clones only, minus some. V, J and clone size are those of that table, while D and trimming were read from the DNA. The sample shows about 100,000 clones, roughly 72% of them seen only once. This TCR was recovered from an older man with acute or convalescent COVID-19. The sample was peripheral blood.

CDR3 region: CASSHRTSGATDTQYF. CDR3 sequence (DNA): TGTGCCAGCAGCCATAGGACTAGCGGGGCCACAGATACGCAGTATTTT. The gene calls are TRBV5-4 and TRBJ2-3, with 12 bases that match TRBD2. Unmatched junction bases numbered 5, after V lost 4 bases and J lost 2 bases. This CDR3 comprises 16 residues. Germline V gives CDR1 SGHNT, CDR2 YYREEE (reference sequence).